This T cell receptor (beta chain) is from a study of CD8 T cells in ankylosing spondylitis. Germline loops: CDR1 MGHDK, CDR2 SYGVNS. Trimming removed 1 base from V and 3 bases from J, with 12 bases in between. The CDR3 contains 15 residues. Whole-study findings and limits: Seemingly characteristic of ankylosing spondylitis blood was a TCR beta motif consisting of 7 or 8 highly homologous variants. Matched synovial fluid from ankylosing spondylitis patients was reported to be enriched for disease-linked clones.

For this clonotype: Its antigen remains unidentified.

TCRdb re-analysed the 5' RACE reads in MiXCR, keeping a single row per CDR3 protein. The repertoire holds about 360,000 distinct CDR3 sequences, with about 20% as singletons. The sequenced sample was blood, either unsorted or a sorted T cell fraction (not recorded which). The chain carries TRBV25-1 and TRBJ2-5, with D possibly matching TRBD1 (5 bases). The sequence derives from a male donor with ankylosing spondylitis or in good health (not recorded which). The CDR3 region has the DNA TGTGCCAGCAGTGAATGGAGTGGCAGGGAAGAGACCCAGTACTTC. This encodes CASSEWSGREETQYF. The complete variable domain, with remaining parts taken from reference TRBV25-1 and TRBJ2-5, reads EADIYQTPRYLVIGTGKKITLECSQTMGHDKMYWYQQDPGMELHLIHYSYGVNSTEKGDLSSESTVSRIRTEHFPLTLESARPSHTSQYLCASSEWSGREETQYFGPGTRLLVL.